This TCR beta chain derives from a study of blood T cell repertoires in COVID-19 (TCRdb year 2020). Regarding the study in general: Samples from collaborators originated in the United States, Italy and Spain and spanned both the acute and convalescent phases of COVID-19. A de-identified subject ID, COVID-19 status, age in years and sex were almost always included in the sample metadata. The dataset comprised deeply sampled blood TCRbeta repertoires from subjects exposed to, actively infected with, or recovered from COVID-19. Samples were obtained from the ongoing ImmuneRACE study (first 160 participants) and from 1,200 or so subjects provided by 6 global collaborators. HLA class I and class II types, where available, came from metadata supplied by the sample provider rather than from assay-based typing. The material from the prospective study consisted of cDNA or gDNA derived from T cells, B-cell-depleted T cells, or PBMCs. The repertoires were made available in a free public database intended to serve as a resource for research on the immune response to SARS-CoV-2.

Study-wide findings and limitations: How much clinical and demographic metadata was included differed by source and by participant, and the metadata was provided uncurated.

Comment on this clone: What this receptor recognizes is not known. Base qualities are missing; no much larger clone stands one base away.

TCRbeta CDR3 regions were amplified from genomic DNA by means of the immunoSEQ Assay, a bias-controlled multiplex PCR. From the authors' description of their analysis: The number of nucleated cells in each sample was estimated from the amplification of reference gene primers within the assay. To quantify the absolute abundance of each unique TCRbeta CDR3 rearrangement, sequence reads were collapsed and filtered. For each sample, productive Simpson clonality was calculated by taking the square root of Simpson's diversity index across productive rearrangements. TCRdb took this table from immuneACCESS and kept in-frame rearrangements with V and J called. Such tables lack part of the clones; where checked against another copy, unresolved V genes explain under half of the gap, and the rest is unexplained. The DNA gave D and trimming, while V, J and clone size come from that table. Across this sample there are approximately 290,000 clones, with approximately 83% seen only once. The ten largest clones capture 15% to 19% of the sample.

The CDR3 sequence holds 16 residues, the cysteine and phenylalanine included. Of all the DNA, just the CDR3 is kept, 48 bases in frame from base 1. Trimming accounts for 3 bases at V and 2 bases at J, while the number of junction bases matched to no gene is 5. From the germline V gene, CDR1 is SGDLS and CDR2 is YYNGEE. One collaborating source in Seattle enrolled patients during active infection and followed them longitudinally through the course of disease. Collaborating institutions collected whole blood in K2EDTA tubes following their own protocols. For TCRbeta analysis, collaborators shipped samples as frozen whole blood, isolated PBMCs, or DNA extracted from either of those sample types.

The chain links TRBV9 with TRBJ1-3; a stretch of 10 junction bases matches TRBD1. The receptor was isolated from a person between 65 and 79 years old with COVID-19, enrolled during active disease. What was sequenced was peripheral blood. The nucleotide sequence is TGTGCCAGCAGCGCGAGACAGGGGGCTGCTGGAAACACCATATATTTT. Translation gives CASSARQGAAGNTIYF.